The sequence of this T cell receptor beta chain was determined in a study of Ad26.COV2.S vaccination and SARS-CoV-2 variants. On this clone itself: What it binds is unknown.

The trim removed 2 bases at V and 6 bases at J, leaving 13 bases unmatched. The CDR3 runs to 18 residues. Per the germline V gene, CDR1 is LGHDT and CDR2 is YNNKEL (reference sequence). Sequenced by immunoSEQ multiplex PCR; TCRdb stores in-frame clones only, minus some. The top ten hold 3.9% of the sample, which has about 350,000 clones, under 95% seen once. Study observations and caveats: Placebo recipients had lower spike-specific TCR breadth than vaccine recipients. Similar non-spike TCR breadth was seen in vaccine and placebo recipients.

The source was peripheral blood, collected after recovery from COVID-19. This clonotype was sampled from a human donor who had recovered from COVID-19. The chain joins TRBV3-1 (or the pseudogene TRBV3-2) to TRBJ2-2; 9 nucleotides line up with TRBD1. CDR3 amino acids: CASSQFPNVGQGAGELFF. The CDR3 DNA follows: TGTGCCAGCAGCCAATTCCCGAACGTGGGACAGGGCGCCGGGGAGCTGTTTTTT.